The subject of this entry is one T cell receptor beta chain. The antigen is not known. Donors had nominal health at sampling but likely had unrecorded immune exposures. The data were taken from a study of cytomegalovirus exposure and HLA in healthy donors. Germline CDR1 SGHNT, CDR2 YYREEE (reference sequence). Trimming cost V 0 bases and J 5 bases, with 9 bases left between them. CDR3 length equals 15 residues. Use of 60 Vbeta and 13 Jbeta primers characterized the PCR. Generated by immunoSEQ multiplex PCR, the TCRdb table keeps only in-frame clones and is missing some. The table has 140,000 to 150,000 clones, 79% seen once; the top ten hold about 6.7%. Study conclusions and caveats: Later, an analysis found that common viral pathogens appeared to be linked with several of the most significant clusters. It was approximately 170 TCR beta chains that were listed as cytomegalovirus-associated. The records held CMV serostatus as the only immune exposure information.

Sequenced: PBMCs. V gene TRBV5-4 combines with J gene TRBJ1-6; D may be TRBD1 (5 bases). The TCR sequence derives from a woman in her thirties or forties in good health and CMV-seropositive. This CDR3 is CASSLVGVNNSPLHF. The CDR3 DNA is TGTGCCAGCAGCTTGGTAGGGGTGAATAATTCACCCCTCCACTTT.